This T cell receptor beta chain was recovered during a study of CD8+ T cells in alopecia areata. General study points: Unlike in mice, where it was clearer, TCR sharing across patients was less clear, possibly HLA-related.

Concerning this clone itself: What it binds is not known.

Trimming took off 3 bases at V and 0 bases at J, with 13 bases between the two ends. Germline V gene sequence: CDR1 SGHRS, CDR2 YFSETQ. The CDR3 loop spans 17 amino acids. The sequencing template was cDNA reverse transcribed from extracted RNA. Clones were sequenced by immunoSEQ multiplex PCR, and TCRdb holds only the in-frame ones, with some missing. In the table there are under 250,000 clones, 57% of which are singletons. The receptor was isolated from a human donor with alopecia areata. The sequencing here drew on CD4+ T cells sorted from blood, taken at week 0. The chain employs TRBV5-1 and TRBJ2-6; D is unclear. DNA for the CDR3: TGCGCCAGCAGCTCAACGCCTGAGGTCTCTGGGGCCAACGTCCTGACTTTC. Translated, it gives CASSSTPEVSGANVLTF.